One and the same sample provided the 12 T cell receptor beta chains below, sequenced in a study of response to subunit inactivated influenza vaccine. TCRdb used MiXCR to reprocess the RT-PCR reads, holding one entry per CDR3 protein. The data show a few hundred thousand distinct CDR3 sequences, 14% seen once. Sequenced material: PBMCs from blood, taken 11 to 12 days after vaccination. All receptors come from a man over 45 who received an inactivated influenza vaccine.

This clonotype was seen a few times. The CDR3 coding sequence is TGTGCCAGCAGATCAACCAGAATGGAGAGTTTAAATTCACCCCTCCACTTT. Translation gives CASRSTRMESLNSPLHF. The chain couples TRBV6-2 or TRBV6-3 to TRBJ1-6, with unresolved D. The CDR3 runs to 17 residues. V shed 6 bases and J shed 7 bases, with 22 bases lying between them. Germline lookup yields CDR1 MNHEY and CDR2 SVGEGT.

The V and J genes are TRBV2 and TRBJ1-5, with 10 bases matching TRBD1. The V gene end was trimmed by 4 bases and the J gene end by 6 bases; junction bases not matched to a gene: 0. The CDR3 consists of 13 residues. Germline V gene data show CDR1 as SNHLY and CDR2 as FYNNEI. The CDR3 sequence: CASSGQGAQPQHF. CDR3 DNA: TGTGCCAGCAGTGGACAGGGGGCTCAGCCCCAGCATTTT. The full variable domain, with the rest looked up from reference TRBV2 and TRBJ1-5, is EPEVTQTPSHQVTQMGQEVILRCVPISNHLYFYWYRQILGQKVEFLVSFYNNEISEKSEIFDDQFSVERPDGSNFTLKIRSTKLEDSAMYFCASSGQGAQPQHFGDGTRLSIL.

The gene calls are TRBV7-9 and TRBJ2-7; a weak D match, TRBD2 (5 bases). Trimming stripped 4 bases from V and 2 bases from J, with 12 bases between. The CDR3 extends over 14 amino acids. Per germline, CDR1 SEHNR and CDR2 FQNEAQ (reference sequence). CDR3 DNA: TGTGCCAGCAGCTCCGACGGGAAACCCTACGAGCAGTACTTC. It encodes CASSSDGKPYEQYF.

The V call is TRBV20-1, the J call TRBJ1-5; the D is unclear. Trimming took 0 bases from V and 4 from J, leaving 13 bases between them. The V gene's germline CDR1 is DFQATT and CDR2 SNEGSKA (reference sequence). The CDR3 has 15 amino acids. The CDR3 protein is CSARDGGLANQPQHF. The CDR3 nucleotides are TGCAGTGCTAGAGATGGCGGGCTCGCGAATCAGCCCCAGCATTTT.

This clonotype has a handful of counts. V is TRBV18 and J is TRBJ1-5, with no clear D. The CDR3 has 13 residues. With 2 bases removed from V and 5 bases from J, the gap between germline ends came to 7 bases. The germline gives CDR1 KGHSH, CDR2 LQKENI. Written as DNA, the CDR3 is TGTGCCAGCTCACCAGAAAGGGATCAGCCCCAGCATTTT. Protein sequence: CASSPERDQPQHF.

This clonotype was observed a few times. The chain carries TRBV12-3 or TRBV12-4 and TRBJ1-1; 9 nucleotides match TRBD1. Trimming took 5 bases from V and 5 from J; bases not matched to a gene: 6. The CDR3 is 14 residues long. CDR3 in DNA: TGTGCCAGCAGTCCTAACAGGGGGCTGACTGAAGCTTTCTTT. Translated: CASSPNRGLTEAFF.

The sample holds a few counts of this clonotype. The V and J genes are TRBV7-7 and TRBJ2-2; 12 bases match TRBD2. Germline assignment: CDR1 SSHAT and CDR2 FNYEAQ (reference sequence). The CDR3 contains 19 residues. V dropped 0 bases and J dropped 6; count of bases not matched to a gene: 11. Written as DNA, the CDR3 is TGTGCCAGCAGCTTAGCCGATCCGAGACTAGCGGGAGTGGCCGGGGAGCTGTTTTTT. It codes for CASSLADPRLAGVAGELFF.

In this sample, this clonotype turned up a few times. V usage is TRBV28 and J usage is TRBJ2-3; TRBD2 is a possible D gene (5 bases). The V gene's germline CDR1 is MDHEN and CDR2 SYDVKM. The CDR3 length is 16 residues. V dropped 1 base and J dropped 3 bases, with 14 bases sitting between them. The CDR3 protein is CASSLSPRAGTDTQYF. DNA for the CDR3: TGTGCCAGCAGTTTATCCCCGAGGGCTGGAACAGATACGCAGTATTTT. The full variable domain, with the rest looked up from reference TRBV28 and TRBJ2-3, is DVKVTQSSRYLVKRTGEKVFLECVQDMDHENMFWYRQDPGLGLRLIYFSYDVKMKEKGDIPEGYSVSREKKERFSLILESASTNQTSMYLCASSLSPRAGTDTQYFGPGTRLTVL.

The chain carries TRBV6-5 and TRBJ2-2; D is perhaps TRBD1 (6 bases). The CDR3 is 16 residues long. Per germline, CDR1 MNHEY and CDR2 SVGAGI. V shed 1 base and J shed 3 bases, with 12 bases lying between them. In DNA, the CDR3 is TGTGCCAGCAGTTACTTTGGGGGCGCGGACACCGGGGAGCTGTTTTTT. Its protein product is CASSYFGGADTGELFF.

This clonotype has only a few counts. This chain joins TRBV12-3 or TRBV12-4 and TRBJ2-7; 9 bases map to TRBD1. The J segment lost 6 bases and the V segment lost 6 bases, leaving 9 bases of the junction unmatched. The CDR3 runs 14 residues. The CDR3 region has the DNA TGTGCCAGCAGCAGAACCGGGACAGGGAGCGAGCAGTACTTC. Its translation: CASSRTGTGSEQYF.

This clonotype was recorded a few times. The rearrangement joins TRBV10-1 to TRBJ1-2; D is unresolved. V dropped 6 bases and J dropped 0 bases, with 8 bases sitting between them. The CDR3 contains 13 residues. CDR1 is WNHNN and CDR2 is SYGVQD in the germline V gene (reference sequence). The CDR3 DNA sequence: TGCGCCAGCAGCAGCAATCCTAACTATGGCTACACCTTC. This gives the protein CASSSNPNYGYTF.

CDR3 in DNA: TGTGCCAGCTCACAGGTTCTACCAAATTCACCCCTCCACTTT. It encodes CASSQVLPNSPLHF. The rearrangement links TRBV18 to TRBJ1-6; D remains ambiguous. CDR3 length: 14 residues. Germline V gene sequence: CDR1 KGHSH, CDR2 LQKENI. V was pared by 4 bases and J by 7 bases, with 11 bases between. Looking up the rest from reference TRBV18 and TRBJ1-6 gives the full variable domain: NAGVMQNPRHLVRRRGQEARLRCSPMKGHSHVYWYRQLPEEGLKFMVYLQKENIIDESGMPKERFSAEFPKEGPSILRIQQVVRGDSAAYFCASSQVLPNSPLHFGNGTRLTVT.